The entry below gives a single T cell receptor (beta chain) sequence along with its context. This clonotype was seen repeatedly, ten times or more. This receptor's antigen is unknown. Base quality data are lacking; no much larger clone is found one base away. Sequencing instrument: Illumina HiSeq 1500. TCRdb ran its own pipeline on the public reads, namely fastp trimming at Q25 and MiXCR clone calling, and kept in-frame beta chains. Rows are unified per CDR3 protein, each entry keeping the most common DNA and genes. In this sample the table shows just under 500,000 distinct CDR3 sequences, around 35% of which occur a single time. The ten largest clones represent 15% to 20% of the sample. The sample belongs to a study of T cell repertoires in cytomegalovirus infection (dated by TCRdb to the late 2010s). At the level of the whole study: The peptide stimulations were aimed at well-studied HLA-B-restricted epitopes as well as recently identified HLA-C-restricted CMV epitopes, whose presentation resists viral immunomodulation. The HLA type of each donor mattered for the analysis, because public TCR beta signatures pointed to carriage of CMV infection along with the matching HLA type. The research as a whole found: Cumulative frequency of public TCR beta family members discriminated carriers of CMV infection plus the relevant HLA type in this cohort and an independent 352-donor cohort. The ex vivo response was dominated by HLA-C-restricted CMV-specific TCR beta clonotypes, which also provided the single most frequent clonotype in two of eight donors.

This specimen's treatment or condition label, interpreted: in vitro stimulation with specific CMV peptide epitopes to enrich CMV-specific T cells. The CDR3 measures 13 amino acids from cysteine to phenylalanine. The DNA shown is the 39-base CDR3, in frame from base 1. V gives up 3 bases and J gives up 6 bases, and the segment between their germline ends measures 11 bases. As encoded in the germline V gene, CDR1 is SGHTA while CDR2 is FQGNSA. Rearrangement joined TRBV7-2 to TRBJ2-5, with the D gene not clear enough to name. This clonotype originated in a human donor in good health (CMV status not recorded). Some clones in this sample may be carry-over from other donors' samples. The source was cultured PBMCs, collected from culture after CMV antigen stimulation. At the DNA level, the sequence is TGTGCCAGCAGCTTGAGACTCGTACAGACCCAGTACTTC. The encoded protein is CASSLRLVQTQYF.